These 8 T cell receptor beta chains were sequenced from one sample in a study of shared clonotypes between healthy human individuals. Sequencing was performed with immunoSEQ multiplex PCR; in TCRdb, only in-frame clones are kept and a portion is missing. This sample yields about 690,000 clones, of which around 90% are seen a single time; 34% belongs to the top ten. Material for sequencing was memory CD8+ T cells from PBMCs. Subset defined: CD45RO+ cells pooled with CCR7-negative TemRA cells. These receptors originate from a man in his late teens or twenties in good health. Some clones in this sample may be carry-over from other donors' samples.

The V call is TRBV5-6, the J call TRBJ2-2, with D uncertain. The CDR3 sequence is 14 residues long. V lost 2 bases and J 2 bases, leaving 7 bases between the germline ends. Germline V gene sequence: CDR1 SGHDT, CDR2 YYEEEE. CDR3 region: CASSFSHNTGELFF. The CDR3 nucleotides are TGTGCCAGCAGCTTCTCACATAACACCGGGGAGCTGTTTTTT.

J is TRBJ1-2 and V is TRBV7-9; weak D call: TRBD1 (6 bases). Trimming shortened V by 7 bases and J by 4 bases, and 16 bases separated the two germline ends. From germline, CDR1 is SEHNR and CDR2 FQNEAQ (reference sequence). This CDR3 has 14 amino acids. The chain's CDR3 is CASTTQGTFYGYTF. The CDR3 coding sequence is TGTGCCAGCACTACACAGGGAACCTTCTATGGCTACACCTTC.

The genes are TRBV25-1 and TRBJ2-3, with D tentatively TRBD2 (6 bases). The CDR3 runs to 15 residues. The germline V gene has CDR1 MGHDK and CDR2 SYGVNS. V gave up 6 bases and J gave up 9 bases, with 22 bases separating them. The CDR3 is CASRARDSYTGTQYF. The CDR3 region has the DNA TGTGCCAGCAGGGCCCGGGACTCCTATACCGGGACGCAGTATTTT.

This sequence joins TRBV7-3 and TRBJ2-1; 8 nucleotides agree with TRBD1. J was trimmed by 7 bases and V by 5 bases; bases with no gene match: 19. Germline-derived CDR1 and CDR2 are SGHTA and FQGTGA. The CDR3 contains 18 residues. The CDR3 nucleotides read TGTGCCAGCAGCCCGTTGGTCGGAAGGACAGGGAGGTCAAATGAGCAGTTCTTC. It codes for CASSPLVGRTGRSNEQFF.

This clone was seen just once. J is TRBJ2-7 and V is TRBV11-3; 12 bases align to TRBD2. Per the germline V gene, CDR1 is SGHNT and CDR2 is YENEEA. The CDR3 has 14 amino acids. V lost 4 bases and J lost 4; bases outside the gene matches: 2. CDR3 region: CASSSSGRDYEQYF. CDR3 nucleotides: TGTGCCAGCAGCTCTAGCGGGAGGGATTACGAGCAGTACTTC.

This chain connects TRBV27 to TRBJ2-3; 8 bases match TRBD2. The trim removed 5 bases at V and 9 bases at J, leaving 22 bases unmatched. The CDR3 extends over 18 amino acids. CDR1 is MNHEY and CDR2 is SMNVEV in the germline V gene (reference sequence). The CDR3 DNA follows: TGTGCCAGCAGTCCCCTTTTTATAAGGACTAGCCAGGGAGACACGCAGTATTTT. It codes for CASSPLFIRTSQGDTQYF.

The chain recombines TRBV27 with TRBJ2-1; the D gene is possibly TRBD2 (6 bases). Germline CDR1 reads MNHEY; CDR2 reads SMNVEV (reference sequence). Deletions cut 9 bases from V and 1 base from J, with 13 bases between. The CDR3 runs to 14 residues. In DNA, the CDR3 is TGTGCCAGTACCCGCGGGAATTCCTACAATGAGCAGTTCTTC. This encodes CASTRGNSYNEQFF.

This chain joins TRBV13 and TRBJ2-3; the D gene is possibly TRBD2 (6 bases). The CDR3 has 18 residues. The germline gives CDR1 PRHDT, CDR2 FYEKMQ (reference sequence). V dropped 4 bases and J dropped 0 bases, with 20 bases sitting between them. The CDR3 sequence is CASSSRGIRRASTDTQYF. The CDR3 DNA sequence: TGTGCCAGCAGCTCCCGGGGGATCCGGCGTGCTAGCACAGATACGCAGTATTTT.